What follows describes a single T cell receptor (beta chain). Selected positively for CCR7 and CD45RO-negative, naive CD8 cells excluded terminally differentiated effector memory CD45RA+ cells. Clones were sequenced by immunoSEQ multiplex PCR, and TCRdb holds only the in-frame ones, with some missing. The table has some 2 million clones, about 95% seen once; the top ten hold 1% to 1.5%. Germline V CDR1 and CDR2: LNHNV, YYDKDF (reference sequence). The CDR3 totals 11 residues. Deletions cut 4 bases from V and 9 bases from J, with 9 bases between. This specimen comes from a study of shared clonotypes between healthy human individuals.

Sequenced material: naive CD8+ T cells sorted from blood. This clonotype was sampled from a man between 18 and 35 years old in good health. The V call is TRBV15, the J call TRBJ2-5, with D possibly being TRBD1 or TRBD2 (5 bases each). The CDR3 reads CATSIEGPQYF. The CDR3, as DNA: TGTGCCACCAGCATCGAGGGACCCCAGTACTTC.